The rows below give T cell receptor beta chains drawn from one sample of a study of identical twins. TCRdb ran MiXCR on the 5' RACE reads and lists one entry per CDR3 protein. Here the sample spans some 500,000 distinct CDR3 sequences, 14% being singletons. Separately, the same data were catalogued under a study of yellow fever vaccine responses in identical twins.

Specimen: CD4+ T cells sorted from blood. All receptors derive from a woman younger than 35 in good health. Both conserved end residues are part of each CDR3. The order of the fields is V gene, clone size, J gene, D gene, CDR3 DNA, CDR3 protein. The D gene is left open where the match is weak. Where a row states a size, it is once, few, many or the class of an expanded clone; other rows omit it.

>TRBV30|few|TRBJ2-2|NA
TGTGCCTGTAAACGATACGCGGGGTCGAACACCGGGGAGCTGTTTTTT
CACKRYAGSNTGELFF
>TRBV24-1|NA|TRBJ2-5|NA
TGTGCCACCAGTGATGTGATGGGGGGGACCCAGTACTTC
CATSDVMGGTQYF
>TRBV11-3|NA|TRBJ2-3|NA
TGTGCCAGCAGCTCCAGGGTGGGTACGCAGTATTTT
CASSSRVGTQYF
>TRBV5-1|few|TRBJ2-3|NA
TGCGCCAGCAGCTTGGCCGTTGGAGTTAGCACAGATACGCAGTATTTT
CASSLAVGVSTDTQYF
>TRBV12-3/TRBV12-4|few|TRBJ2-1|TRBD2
TGTGCCAGCAGTTTAGGACGTGGGAGGGCTGAAGATGAGCAGTTCTTC
CASSLGRGRAEDEQFF
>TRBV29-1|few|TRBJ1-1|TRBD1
TGCAGCGGATCCACAGGGGCCGGGACTGAAGCTTTCTTT
CSGSTGAGTEAFF
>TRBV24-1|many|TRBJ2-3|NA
TGTGCCACCAGTGACGGGCCACAACTCGGGGGCACAGATACGCAGTATTTT
CATSDGPQLGGTDTQYF
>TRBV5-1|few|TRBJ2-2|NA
TGCGCCAGCAGCTTGGTTCGAGGGTTCACCGGGGAGCTGTTTTTT
CASSLVRGFTGELFF
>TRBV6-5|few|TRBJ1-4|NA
TGTGCCAGCAGTTACGGGAGGGGGATAGGTGAAAAACTGTTTTTT
CASSYGRGIGEKLFF
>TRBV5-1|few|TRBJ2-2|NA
TGCGCCAGCAGCTTTTCCCAGGGTCAAACCGGGGAGCTGTTTTTT
CASSFSQGQTGELFF
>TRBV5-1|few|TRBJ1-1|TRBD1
TGCGCCAGCAGCCCCGGACTGACAGGGGGCACTGAAGCTTTCTTT
CASSPGLTGGTEAFF
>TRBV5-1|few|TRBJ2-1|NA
TGCGCCAGCAGCTTGGACGAACCCAATGAGCAGTTCTTC
CASSLDEPNEQFF
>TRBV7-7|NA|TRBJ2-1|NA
TGTGCTAGCAGCCGAAGCGACAATTACAATGAGCAGTTCTTC
CASSRSDNYNEQFF
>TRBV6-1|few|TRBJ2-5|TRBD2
TGTGCCAGCAGTGACGGGACTAGCGGGGGGGGCGAGACCCAGTACTTC
CASSDGTSGGGETQYF
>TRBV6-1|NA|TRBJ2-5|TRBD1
TGTGCCAGCAGGGTCGGGACAGCGCAGGAGACCCAGTACTTC
CASRVGTAQETQYF
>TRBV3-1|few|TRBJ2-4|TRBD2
TGTGCCAGCAGCAACCTAGCGGGAGCCAAAAACATTCAGTACTTC
CASSNLAGAKNIQYF
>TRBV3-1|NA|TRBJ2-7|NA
TGTGCCAGCAGCCCCGGGGATAACTCTCGGCCCCCCCCCGAGCAGTACTTC
CASSPGDNSRPPPEQYF
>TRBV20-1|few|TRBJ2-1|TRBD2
TGCAGTGCGCTATCCCAGCGGGATAGCTACAATGAGCAGTTCTTC
CSALSQRDSYNEQFF
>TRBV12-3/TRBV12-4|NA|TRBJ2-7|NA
TGTGCCAGCAGTTTAAGGATAGGGTCTTCCGAGCAGTACTTC
CASSLRIGSSEQYF
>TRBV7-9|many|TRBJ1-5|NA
TGTGCCAGCAGCGGAGACAGTCTAAATCAGCCCCAGCATTTT
CASSGDSLNQPQHF
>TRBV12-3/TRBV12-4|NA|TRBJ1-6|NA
TGTGCCAGCACTTACAATGACTCACCCCTCCACTTT
CASTYNDSPLHF
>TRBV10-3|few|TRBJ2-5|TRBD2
TGTGCTTCCGACCCGGGGGGACAAGAGACCCAGTACTTC
CASDPGGQETQYF
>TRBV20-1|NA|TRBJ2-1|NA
TGCAGTGCTAGTCCGGGAAACTACAATGAGCAGTTCTTC
CSASPGNYNEQFF
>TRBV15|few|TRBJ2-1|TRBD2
TGTGCCACCAGCAGCCGACTAGCGGGAGTTTACAATGAGCAGTTCTTC
CATSSRLAGVYNEQFF
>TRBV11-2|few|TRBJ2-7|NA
TGTGCCAGCAGCCCCCGGAGACCTGAGTACGAGCAGTACTTC
CASSPRRPEYEQYF
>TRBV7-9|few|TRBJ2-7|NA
TGTGCCAGCAGCTCCCAGGATTACTACGAGCAGTACTTC
CASSSQDYYEQYF
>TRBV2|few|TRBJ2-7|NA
TGTGCCAGCAGTGATTACGAGCAGTACTTC
CASSDYEQYF
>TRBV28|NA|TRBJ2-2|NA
TGTGCCAGCAGTTTATTTGGCAGGCAAAACACCGGGGAGCTGTTTTTT
CASSLFGRQNTGELFF
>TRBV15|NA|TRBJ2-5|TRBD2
TGTGCCACCAGAAAAAGGACTAGCGGGGGGCAAGAGACCCAGTACTTC
CATRKRTSGGQETQYF
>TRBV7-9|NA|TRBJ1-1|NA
TGTGCCAGCAGCTCCTACCGGACTAGTCCTGGGGTTTTCTTT
CASSSYRTSPGVFF
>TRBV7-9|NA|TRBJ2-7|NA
TGTGCCAGCAGCCCAAGGACTCCGAACTCCTACGAGCAGTACTTC
CASSPRTPNSYEQYF
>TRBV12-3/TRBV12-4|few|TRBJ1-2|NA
TGTGCCAGCACCGCCGAAGAAAACGTCTATGGCTACACCTTC
CASTAEENVYGYTF